This paragraph covers one TCR beta chain sequence. Its cognate antigen is unknown. TCR beta VDJ and CDR3 were profiled, and genomic DNA was the template. TCRdb itself ran the reads through MiXCR, one entry per CDR3 protein. The repertoire holds around 50,000 distinct CDR3 sequences, with approximately 72% as singletons. This specimen comes from a study of CD8+CD57+ T cells in acquired aplastic anemia. Background on the study: The sorted CD4+ and CD8+ cells yielded an average around 3.4 ug of DNA. Reads per healthy sample averaged approximately 10 million (CD4+) and under 13 million (CD8+).

Study-wide results and caveats: Researchers reported that CD8+ Simpson's diversity was not significantly different in patients versus controls. Found in both controls and patients were twenty-nine CD8+ CDR3 sequences.

This sequence originates from a human donor in good health, serving as a control. Material: sorted CD4+, CD8+, or CD8+CD57+ T cells (not recorded which) from PBMCs.

The CDR3 region has the DNA TGTGCCACCAGCAGAGATTTAGGGGGGGCGTACGAGCAGTACTTC. The encoded protein is CATSRDLGGAYEQYF. The rearrangement uses TRBV15 and TRBJ2-7, with a weak D call TRBD2 (7 bases). Germline V gene data show CDR1 as LNHNV and CDR2 as YYDKDF (reference sequence). The CDR3 has 15 residues. Deletions cut 0 bases from V and 4 bases from J, with 13 bases between.